This entry describes one T cell receptor (beta chain). Its binding antigen is unknown. Base-call qualities are not available, and no considerably larger clone is one nucleotide away. This record belongs to a study of OX40 agonist ivuxolimab in advanced cancers. Background for the entire study: Ivuxolimab, which targeted the costimulatory receptor OX40 (CD134), was an agonistic, fully human IgG2 monoclonal antibody. Intravenous ivuxolimab was administered to patients every 2 weeks at six dose levels: 0.01, 0.1, 0.3, 1.5, 3 and 10 mg/kg. Of the approximately 54 dose-escalation patients, hepatocellular carcinoma was present in approximately 20, melanoma in approximately 15, renal cell carcinoma in 9 and head and neck cancer in 9. In the dose-escalation cohort, more than 75% of patients were male, and the mean age was around 60 years, with a range of roughly 20 to 80. Patients were allowed to have had prior anti-PD-1, anti-PD-L1 or anti-CTLA-4 therapy, and 30% to 40% of the dose-escalation patients had been treated with checkpoint inhibitors. Partial responses occurred in three dose-escalation patients, of whom one had hepatocellular carcinoma and two had cutaneous melanoma. Peripheral TCRbeta sequencing was intended to test whether TCR sequence diversity was altered and clonal T-cell expansion was caused by ivuxolimab. The paper describes the monotherapy dose-escalation part (N ≈ 50 patients) of the phase I trial of ivuxolimab.

Patients with autoimmune disease history or receiving systemic immunosuppression were excluded from the trial. Peripheral blood for TCR sequencing was collected from all dose cohorts at baseline, on cycle 4 day 1, and on cycle 7 day 1. Samples came from an open-label, multicenter, first-in-human phase I dose-escalation trial of ivuxolimab. Adults with locally advanced or metastatic melanoma, renal cell carcinoma, hepatocellular carcinoma or head and neck squamous cell carcinoma were enrolled in the trial. Before TCR sequencing, CD4+ T cells and CD8+ T cells were sorted from peripheral blood as separate populations. V is clipped by 5 bases and J by 0 bases, and the sequence between their germline boundaries is 11 bases long. CDR1 and CDR2 are read off the germline V gene as SGHTA and FQGNSA. Reading from cysteine to phenylalanine, the CDR3 counts 15 amino acids. Of the read, only the CDR3 DNA is kept; its 45 bases are in frame from base 1.

What the study reported, not specific to this receptor: Which antigens the clonally expanded peripheral T cells were specific for was not determined. After ivuxolimab, CD8+ T cells had more expanded clones than CD4+ T cells on average. At doses from 0.1 to 3.0 mg/kg, clonal expansion was seen in both CD4+ and CD8+ blood T cells between baseline and week 6. Low levels of normalized T-cell clonal expansion were also shown by some nonresponding patients. In partial responders in the 0.1-3.0 mg/kg groups, normalized peripheral clonal expansion was found to be among the lowest, especially among CD8+ T cells.

To sequence the TCRbeta CDR3 region, genomic DNA was isolated from the sorted cells. The immunoSEQ Assay was used for sequencing of TCRbeta CDR3 regions. The clones in this table, taken by TCRdb from immuneACCESS, are in-frame only. Not every clone is retained; where verified, under half of the shortfall comes from an unresolved V gene, and the cause of the rest is unknown. This sample has approximately 33,000 clones in its table, and approximately 90% of those were observed once. 9.1% of the sample is taken by the ten largest. The receptor's source is an adult with an advanced solid tumor such as melanoma, head and neck, liver or kidney cancer. Recombination connected TRBV7-2 to TRBJ2-1, with no reliable assignment of the D segment. Sequencing was performed on CD4+ or CD8+ T cells sorted from blood, taken in a trial of the OX40 agonist ivuxolimab. The DNA sequence reads TGTGCCAGCAGCCGAGTAAGCGCCTCCTACAATGAGCAGTTCTTC. The encoded protein is CASSRVSASYNEQFF. The CDR3 plus the reference TRBV7-2 and TRBJ2-1 genes for the other parts give the full variable domain: GAGVSQSPSNKVTEKGKDVELRCDPISGHTALYWYRQSLGQGLEFLIYFQGNSAPDKSGLPSDRFSAERTGGSVSTLTIQRTQQEDSAVYLCASSRVSASYNEQFFGPGTRLTVL.